This T cell receptor beta chain stems from a study of cytomegalovirus exposure and HLA in healthy donors. Background on the study: Of all 400 or so donors who were genotyped, around 82% belonged to the Caucasian-associated ancestry cluster. Overall study findings and caveats: A later look showed TCR association rates differing by HLA locus, highest for DRB1 and lowest for HLA-C.

This PCR relied on a set of 60 Vbeta primers and 13 Jbeta primers. Libraries were prepared by immunoSEQ multiplex PCR; TCRdb keeps only in-frame clonotypes and omits some of them. Found here are 75,000 to 80,000 clones, around 84% of them singletons; the top ten hold roughly 8.9%. The CDR3 extends over 14 amino acids. The germline V gene encodes CDR1 GTSNPN and CDR2 SVGIG (reference sequence). Trimming removed 7 bases at V and 4 bases at J, with 16 bases between. As for this clone: The target antigen is unknown.

The sequence was obtained from a middle-aged woman in good health and CMV-seropositive. The specimen sequenced was PBMCs. The rearrangement uses TRBV30 and TRBJ2-2; a weak D match, TRBD2 (5 bases). CDR3 loop: CALSKGLGTGELFF. The DNA of the CDR3 is TGTGCCTTAAGCAAAGGACTTGGCACCGGGGAGCTGTTTTTT.